These 32 T cell receptor beta chains were sequenced from one sample in a study of blood T cell repertoires in COVID-19 (TCRdb year 2020). Library preparation used the immunoSEQ multiplex PCR assay. TCRdb obtained this table from immuneACCESS and retained in-frame rearrangements with V and J assigned. These tables miss some clones; where compared with another copy, unresolved V genes account for less than half of the shortfall, and the remainder is unexplained. The sample data list roughly 180,000 clones, and around 83% of these were observed just once. Roughly 2.9% of the sample is taken by the ten largest. Material: peripheral blood. Source of these receptors: a woman younger than 45 with active or convalescent COVID-19.

This clone has only a few counts. The J gene is TRBJ1-6, the V gene TRBV18; possibly TRBD1 for D (6 bases). Germline-derived CDR1 and CDR2 are KGHSH and LQKENI. Trimming left V 0 bases short and J 14 bases short, with 14 bases between. CDR3 length equals 14 residues. The CDR3 here is CASSPPDRTGTLHF. The CDR3 DNA sequence: TGTGCCAGCTCACCACCCGACAGGACCGGGACCCTCCACTTT. The entire variable domain, with the rest obtained from reference TRBV18 and TRBJ1-6, is as follows: NAGVMQNPRHLVRRRGQEARLRCSPMKGHSHVYWYRQLPEEGLKFMVYLQKENIIDESGMPKERFSAEFPKEGPSILRIQQVVRGDSAAYFCASSPPDRTGTLHFGNGTRLTVT.

The gene calls are TRBV10-3 and TRBJ1-1; D is unresolved. The CDR3 is made up of 15 amino acids. Germline V gene lookup returns CDR1 ENHRY and CDR2 SYGVKD. V shed 1 base and J shed 1 base, with 10 bases lying between them. DNA of the CDR3: TGTGCCATCAGTGAGTGGGGAGGTAAGAACACTGAAGCTTTCTTT. Encoded protein: CAISEWGGKNTEAFF.

The CDR3 loop reads CASRSSGYTYNEQFF. The DNA of the CDR3 is TGTGCCAGCAGATCAAGCGGGTACACCTACAATGAGCAGTTCTTC. The genes are TRBV27 and TRBJ2-1; D is possibly TRBD2 (6 bases). Trimming stripped 6 bases from V and 2 bases from J, with 14 bases between. Germline CDR1 MNHEY, CDR2 SMNVEV (reference sequence). The CDR3 extends over 15 amino acids.

Only one count was recorded for this clone. The V gene is TRBV7-9, the J gene TRBJ2-1; 7 bases are shared with TRBD2. The CDR3 is 15 residues long. Germline-derived CDR1 and CDR2 are SEHNR and FQNEAQ (reference sequence). V dropped 6 bases and J dropped 2; count of bases not matched to a gene: 7. The CDR3 DNA is TGTGCCAGCAGGCGCGGGACTAACCCCTACAATGAGCAGTTCTTC. The encoded protein is CASRRGTNPYNEQFF.

This sequence joins TRBV4-1 and TRBJ1-4; D may be TRBD1 (5 bases). The V and J ends lost 4 bases and 1 base respectively, with 7 bases between them. Per germline, CDR1 MGHRA and CDR2 YSYEKL. The CDR3 has 14 amino acids. The CDR3 protein is CASSPTVTNEKLFF. CDR3 DNA sequence: TGCGCCAGCAGCCCGACAGTAACTAATGAAAAACTGTTTTTT.

V gene TRBV7-6 combines with J gene TRBJ1-1; the D is unclear. This CDR3 is built from 16 residues. The ends were cut back, 1 base at V and 1 base at J, with 13 bases in the middle. Germline V gives CDR1 SGHVS, CDR2 FNYEAQ. The CDR3 protein is CASSLGAQPTNTEAFF. The CDR3 bases are TGTGCCAGCAGCTTAGGCGCACAGCCTACGAACACTGAAGCTTTCTTT.

The chain is built from TRBV27 and TRBJ1-2, with TRBD1 as a possible D gene (6 bases). CDR3 length: 14 residues. V gave up 5 bases and J gave up 1 base, with 11 bases separating them. The germline CDR1 and CDR2 sequences are MNHEY and SMNVEV (reference sequence). The CDR3 is CASSTRRGNYGYTF. The CDR3 DNA reads as TGTGCCAGCAGTACGCGCAGGGGTAACTATGGCTACACCTTC.

This chain connects TRBV7-9 to TRBJ2-7; 8 bases agree with TRBD2. Looked up from germline, CDR1 is SEHNR and CDR2 is FQNEAQ (reference sequence). The CDR3 runs to 15 residues. V was pared by 5 bases and J by 4 bases, with 10 bases of the junction left unmatched. This CDR3 reads CASSPPSGSLYEQYF. The DNA for the CDR3 is TGTGCCAGCAGCCCCCCAAGCGGGAGTTTATACGAGCAGTACTTC.

This clone was seen only a few times. This sequence joins TRBV2 and TRBJ2-7; 10 bases are a match to TRBD2. The V gene end was trimmed by 4 bases and the J gene end by 7 bases; junction bases not matched to a gene: 10. The CDR3 totals 15 residues. The germline CDR1 and CDR2 sequences are SNHLY and FYNNEI. The CDR3 loop reads CASSVWLAGVEEQYF. CDR3 nucleotides: TGTGCCAGCAGTGTATGGCTAGCGGGAGTAGAAGAGCAGTACTTC. Full variable domain (missing parts from reference TRBV2 and TRBJ2-7): EPEVTQTPSHQVTQMGQEVILRCVPISNHLYFYWYRQILGQKVEFLVSFYNNEISEKSEIFDDQFSVERPDGSNFTLKIRSTKLEDSAMYFCASSVWLAGVEEQYFGPGTRLTVT.

The chain is built from TRBV11-1 and TRBJ2-7; D remains ambiguous. The CDR3 runs to 15 residues. Per germline, CDR1 SGHAT and CDR2 FQDESV (reference sequence). Trimming stripped 5 bases from V and 4 bases from J, with 18 bases between. The CDR3 region is CASSGRESSTYEQYF. CDR3 DNA: TGTGCCAGCAGCGGGCGAGAGTCTTCTACTTACGAGCAGTACTTC.

The chain employs TRBV18 and TRBJ1-4, with a tentative D call TRBD1 (6 bases). The CDR3 loop spans 15 amino acids. Trimming took 2 bases from V and 0 from J, leaving 7 bases between them. CDR1 and CDR2 (germline): KGHSH, LQKENI. In DNA form, the CDR3 reads TGTGCCAGCTCACCAGGGACAACAACTAATGAAAAACTGTTTTTT. It yields the protein CASSPGTTTNEKLFF.

The genes are TRBV24-1 and TRBJ1-1, with D maybe TRBD1 (6 bases). Trimming took off 12 bases at V and 1 base at J, with 20 bases between the two ends. Germline V CDR1 and CDR2: KGHDR, SFDVKD. The CDR3 has 15 residues. The CDR3 DNA reads as TGTGCCGCTCAGGGGCCTTACCGGGGGAACACTGAAGCTTTCTTT. Amino acids: CAAQGPYRGNTEAFF.

This clone was counted many times. This chain links TRBV9 with TRBJ2-2; TRBD1 agrees at 9 bases. With V trimmed by 3 bases and J by 4 bases, 7 bases remained unmatched. This CDR3 is 16 amino acids long. Germline-derived CDR1 and CDR2 are SGDLS and YYNGEE. The CDR3, as DNA: TGTGCCAGCAGCGCGGGACAGGGACTGGTCACCGGGGAGCTGTTTTTT. The encoded protein is CASSAGQGLVTGELFF.

V and J are TRBV11-3 and TRBJ1-1, with TRBD1 matching over 10 bases. The germline V gene has CDR1 SGHNT and CDR2 YENEEA. The CDR3 has 15 residues. V shed 5 bases and J 1 base; nucleotides not matched to a gene: 4. DNA of the CDR3: TGTGCCAGCAGCCATAGGGACAGGGGGAACACTGAAGCTTTCTTT. Protein: CASSHRDRGNTEAFF.

The chain has TRBV19 and TRBJ1-1, with TRBD1 matching over 10 bases. With 8 bases clipped from V and 4 bases from J, the junction kept 4 bases outside the gene matches. The CDR3 runs to 13 residues. Looked up from germline, CDR1 is LNHDA and CDR2 is SQIVND (reference sequence). CDR3 loop: CASSDRGGTEAFF. CDR3 nucleotides: TGTGCCAGTTCGGACAGGGGGGGCACTGAAGCTTTCTTT.

V gene TRBV27 combines with J gene TRBJ2-1; a possible D gene is TRBD2 (6 bases). This CDR3 has 14 residues. Germline V gene lookup returns CDR1 MNHEY and CDR2 SMNVEV (reference sequence). Trimming pared 6 bases from V and 3 bases from J, leaving 12 bases between. In DNA, the CDR3 is TGTGCCAGCAGCCAGGGACTTAACTACAATGAGCAGTTCTTC. It is translated as CASSQGLNYNEQFF.

The chain uses TRBV5-1 and TRBJ2-7, with TRBD2 matching 10 bases. Germline CDR1 reads SGHRS; CDR2 reads YFSETQ. The V and J ends lost 5 bases and 7 bases, in that order; junction bases with no gene match: 9. The CDR3 covers 14 residues. CDR3 sequence: CASRLGTSAGEQYF. CDR3 nucleotide sequence: TGCGCCAGCAGACTTGGGACTAGCGCTGGGGAGCAGTACTTC.

J is TRBJ2-3 and V is TRBV4-1; 14 bases map to TRBD2. The germline V gene has CDR1 MGHRA and CDR2 YSYEKL. CDR3 length: 18 residues. The junction had 8 bases not matched to a gene; V was cut back by 2 bases and J by 4 bases. CDR3 sequence reads: CASSQPGTSGRWADTQYF. The CDR3 DNA reads TGCGCCAGCAGCCAACCCGGGACTAGCGGGAGATGGGCAGATACGCAGTATTTT.

This clone was detected once. The J gene is TRBJ2-3, the V gene TRBV5-6, with unresolved D. Germline CDR1 reads SGHDT; CDR2 reads YYEEEE. The CDR3 contains 12 residues. Trimming left V 0 bases short and J 4 bases short, with 3 bases between. CDR3 sequence (DNA): TGTGCCAGCAGCTTGGTAGCAGATACGCAGTATTTT. This translates into CASSLVADTQYF. Looking up the rest from reference TRBV5-6 and TRBJ2-3 gives the full variable domain: DAGVTQSPTHLIKTRGQQVTLRCSPKSGHDTVSWYQQALGQGPQFIFQYYEEEERQRGNFPDRFSGHQFPNYSSELNVNALLLGDSALYLCASSLVADTQYFGPGTRLTVL.

This clone was seen only a few times. The V and J genes are TRBV19 and TRBJ1-4; 11 positions agree with TRBD1. Per germline, CDR1 LNHDA and CDR2 SQIVND (reference sequence). With 9 bases clipped from V and 8 bases from J, the junction kept 5 bases outside the gene matches. CDR3 length: 13 amino acids. CDR3 loop: CASTGTGGEKLFF. CDR3 DNA: TGTGCCAGCACCGGGACAGGGGGAGAAAAACTGTTTTTT.

The table lists this clone with a count of one. V is TRBV10-3 and J is TRBJ1-2; 9 positions match TRBD1. Germline-derived CDR1 and CDR2 are ENHRY and SYGVKD. With 6 bases clipped from V and 1 base from J, the junction kept 3 bases outside the gene matches. This CDR3 contains 14 residues. The CDR3 nucleotides are TGTGCCATCAGGGGGGACAGGGATAACTATGGCTACACCTTC. This encodes CAIRGDRDNYGYTF.

The CDR3 DNA reads as TGCAGCGTTGAAGATGGGGCGAACACTGAAGCTTTCTTT. Translation gives CSVEDGANTEAFF. The chain links TRBV29-1 to TRBJ1-1; D is possibly TRBD1 (5 bases). Deletions cut 0 bases from V and 1 base from J, with 6 bases between. The CDR3 totals 13 residues. From germline, CDR1 is SQVTM and CDR2 ANQGSEA.

This rearrangement joins TRBV5-1 to TRBJ2-3; TRBD2 agrees at 10 bases. CDR3 length: 18 amino acids. From germline, CDR1 is SGHRS and CDR2 YFSETQ. V was pared by 2 bases and J by 0 bases, with 9 bases of the junction left unmatched. The CDR3 protein is CASSLETSGPYSTDTQYF. Written as DNA, the CDR3 is TGCGCCAGCAGCTTAGAGACTAGCGGGCCTTATAGCACAGATACGCAGTATTTT.

This chain uses TRBV19 with TRBJ2-1, with a tentative D call TRBD2 (6 bases). The CDR3 has 16 amino acids. V was shortened by 5 bases and J by 5 bases, with 19 bases between the two germline ends. Germline CDR1 LNHDA, CDR2 SQIVND (reference sequence). This chain's CDR3 is CASSDGRSFEHNEQFF. The CDR3 DNA follows: TGTGCCAGTAGTGATGGGAGGTCCTTCGAGCACAATGAGCAGTTCTTC.

This rearrangement joins TRBV3-1 (or the pseudogene TRBV3-2) to TRBJ2-1; 8 bases agree with TRBD2. With 1 base clipped from V and 9 bases from J, the junction kept 11 bases outside the gene matches. This CDR3 region has 16 residues. Germline lookup yields CDR1 LGHDT and CDR2 YNNKEL (reference sequence). CDR3 nucleotide sequence: TGTGCCAGCAGCCAAGGGTCGTTAGCGGGGCACTCTGAGCAGTTCTTC. Protein product: CASSQGSLAGHSEQFF.

This clone was detected only a few times. The chain recombines TRBV27 with TRBJ1-1, with D maybe TRBD1 (6 bases). V shed 7 bases and J shed 6 bases, with 18 bases lying between them. The CDR3 spans 14 residues. Germline V gene data show CDR1 as MNHEY and CDR2 as SMNVEV (reference sequence). This CDR3 is CASTPRGGSPEAFF. CDR3 sequence (DNA): TGTGCCAGCACCCCAAGGGGGGGAAGTCCTGAAGCTTTCTTT.

The chain is built from TRBV10-3 and TRBJ1-1; TRBD1 matches 7 bases. The CDR3 spans 14 residues. The germline V gene encodes CDR1 ENHRY and CDR2 SYGVKD. V lost 7 bases and J lost 1; bases outside the gene matches: 6. In DNA, the CDR3 is TGTGCCATCATGGGACAGAACCAGAACACTGAAGCTTTCTTT. Translating it yields CAIMGQNQNTEAFF.

The chain recombines TRBV5-1 with TRBJ2-1; 7 bases align to TRBD2. The germline V gene has CDR1 SGHRS and CDR2 YFSETQ. The CDR3 is 16 amino acids. V gave up 0 bases and J gave up 0 bases; unmatched junction bases: 3. CDR3 bases: TGCGCCAGCAGCTTGGTGGGAGGGCGCTCCTACAATGAGCAGTTCTTC. This encodes CASSLVGGRSYNEQFF.

V and J are TRBV3-1 (or the pseudogene TRBV3-2) and TRBJ1-3; 7 positions match TRBD1. CDR1 and CDR2 from the germline V gene are LGHDT and YNNKEL (reference sequence). This CDR3 is built from 16 residues. Trimming cost V 5 bases and J 1 base; bases outside gene matches: 8. The CDR3: CASSTRQGYSGNTIYF. In DNA, the CDR3 is TGTGCCAGCAGCACCCGACAGGGATATTCTGGAAACACCATATATTTT.

J is TRBJ1-2 and V is TRBV28; 8 bases map to TRBD1. This CDR3 contains 14 residues. The germline gives CDR1 MDHEN, CDR2 SYDVKM. V lost 5 bases, J lost 3 bases, and 5 bases stayed unmatched. CDR3 sequence: CASSPTGDDYGYTF. DNA of the CDR3: TGTGCCAGCAGTCCGACAGGGGATGACTATGGCTACACCTTC.

This clone was recorded only once. The chain combines TRBV7-2 with TRBJ2-3; D ambiguous. The CDR3 sequence is 13 residues long. The V gene lost 1 base and the J gene lost 4 bases, with 6 bases spanning the gap. Per the germline V gene, CDR1 is SGHTA and CDR2 is FQGNSA. The CDR3 region is CASSLGSADTQYF. As DNA, the CDR3 is TGTGCCAGCAGCTTAGGTTCCGCAGATACGCAGTATTTT.

This clone was observed a few times. This chain links TRBV15 with TRBJ1-1, with no clear D. Germline-derived CDR1 and CDR2 are LNHNV and YYDKDF (reference sequence). The CDR3 length is 16 residues. V was cut by 0 bases and J by 1 base, with 12 bases left in between. CDR3 coding DNA: TGTGCCACCAGCAGAGATCTGGAGGGCCCGAACACTGAAGCTTTCTTT. It yields the protein CATSRDLEGPNTEAFF.